These 27 T cell receptor beta chains came from one sample sequenced in a study of T cells in Graves' hyperthyroidism and ophthalmopathy. There were TCR beta CDR3 regions amplified from RNA transcripts. In the first-round RT-PCR of the TCR CDR3, the HTBI primer set was used. One entry per CDR3 protein results from TCRdb running MiXCR on the multiplex PCR reads. Of roughly 500,000 distinct CDR3 sequences in the sample, about 16% were seen once. The specimen was blood. These receptors came from a woman under 40 with Graves' ophthalmopathy.

V gene TRBV12-3 or TRBV12-4 combines with J gene TRBJ2-7, with TRBD2 as a possible D gene (5 bases). This CDR3 spans 15 amino acids. The ends were cut back, 8 bases at V and 5 bases at J, with 22 bases in the middle. The chain's CDR3 is CASGRDLARPDEQYF. Written as DNA, the CDR3 is TGTGCCAGCGGTCGGGATTTGGCCCGGCCCGACGAGCAGTACTTC.

The chain joins TRBV7-2 to TRBJ2-7; weak D call: TRBD1 (5 bases). Per the germline V gene, CDR1 is SGHTA and CDR2 is FQGNSA. The CDR3 totals 14 residues. Trimming removed 1 base at V and 7 bases at J, with 14 bases between. The CDR3 DNA reads TGTGCCAGCAGCTTAGGGACGGCCCAGGGTGAGCAGTACTTC. Its translation is CASSLGTAQGEQYF.

This clonotype came up a few times. The chain uses TRBV7-9 and TRBJ2-1; D might be TRBD2 (5 bases). Germline lookup yields CDR1 SEHNR and CDR2 FQNEAQ (reference sequence). The length of the CDR3 is 15 residues. Trimming stripped 5 bases from V and 4 bases from J, with 15 bases between. The CDR3 DNA reads TGTGCCAGCAGCCAACCCAACCGGGGATACAATGAGCAGTTCTTC. Translating it yields CASSQPNRGYNEQFF.

The CDR3 DNA follows: TGTGCCAGCAGCTTCCTAGGCAGCGGGAGCCCCGGCCACGAGCAGTACTTC. It specifies CASSFLGSGSPGHEQYF. The V and J genes are TRBV4-2 and TRBJ2-7; the match to TRBD2 covers 8 bases. The trim removed 5 bases at V and 5 bases at J, leaving 17 bases unmatched. There are 17 residues in the CDR3. Per germline, CDR1 LGHNA and CDR2 YNFKEQ.

There are many counts of this clonotype. J is TRBJ2-1 and V is TRBV2; 11 bases line up with TRBD2. V lost 3 bases and J lost 9; bases outside the gene matches: 7. The CDR3 contains 15 residues. Germline V CDR1 and CDR2: SNHLY, FYNNEI. DNA of the CDR3: TGTGCCAGCAGTGACCCGGGACTAGCGGCCCCTGAGCAGTTCTTC. This encodes CASSDPGLAAPEQFF.

This clonotype was counted many times. The chain is built from TRBV3-1 and TRBJ1-5; maybe TRBD1 (5 bases). Germline V gene data show CDR1 as LGHDT and CDR2 as YNNKEL (reference sequence). With 3 bases removed from V and 4 bases from J, the gap between germline ends came to 16 bases. CDR3 length: 16 amino acids. CDR3 nucleotides: TGTGCCAGCAGCCAGACAACCGGGACCCCTAATCAGCCCCAGCATTTT. Translation: CASSQTTGTPNQPQHF.

This clonotype was seen many times. The J gene is TRBJ2-7, the V gene TRBV20-1; possibly TRBD1 or TRBD2 for D (5 bases each). The CDR3 is 14 residues long. The germline CDR1 and CDR2 sequences are DFQATT and SNEGSKA (reference sequence). V dropped 7 bases and J dropped 2 bases, with 18 bases sitting between them. CDR3 sequence reads: CSGISGRRTYEQYF. CDR3 nucleotides: TGCAGTGGGATATCGGGACGAAGGACCTACGAGCAGTACTTC.

In the case of this clonotype: Given a much more abundant clone one base away, this may be a read error. The chain links TRBV7-2 to TRBJ2-7; a possible D gene is TRBD1 (6 bases). The CDR3 runs to 15 residues. Looked up from germline, CDR1 is SGHTA and CDR2 is FQGNSA. CDR3 sequence reads: CASGFDRSPSYEQYF. CDR3 sequence (DNA): TGTGCCAGCGGCTTCGACAGGAGCCCTTCCTACGAGCAGTACTTC.

This clonotype was recorded at least ten times. The V and J genes are TRBV11-2 and TRBJ2-1; the D gene is possibly TRBD2 (6 bases). The germline V and J ends were trimmed by 3 bases and 4 bases, with 16 bases remaining between them. CDR3 length: 16 residues. Germline values: CDR1 SGHAT, CDR2 FQNNGV. The CDR3 protein is CASSLGGGPMYNEQFF. The CDR3 DNA reads as TGTGCCAGCAGCTTGGGGGGAGGCCCAATGTACAATGAGCAGTTCTTC.

This clonotype was found many times. The chain links TRBV4-3 to TRBJ2-7, with 9 bases that match TRBD1. CDR1 and CDR2 from the germline V gene are LGHNA and YSLEER. The V and J ends lost 4 bases and 5 bases, in that order; junction bases with no gene match: 9. This CDR3 comprises 15 residues. In DNA, the CDR3 is TGCGCCAGCAGCCTGTATTGGGGACAGGGTCACGAGCAGTACTTC. Protein sequence: CASSLYWGQGHEQYF.

This clonotype was seen repeatedly, ten times or more. The chain joins TRBV28 to TRBJ2-7, with 9 bases lining up with TRBD2. Germline CDR1 is MDHEN and CDR2 is SYDVKM. After removal of 6 bases from V and 6 bases from J, the junction contained 12 bases not matched to a gene. This CDR3 spans 15 amino acids. CDR3 nucleotide sequence: TGTGCCAGCAGGCCCCTTAGCGGGAGATTTGGCGAGCAGTACTTC. Protein product: CASRPLSGRFGEQYF.

This clonotype appeared a few times. The chain joins TRBV10-1 to TRBJ2-1; D is undetermined. Germline lookup yields CDR1 WNHNN and CDR2 SYGVQD (reference sequence). CDR3 size: 13 residues. With 8 bases removed from V and 7 bases from J, the gap between germline ends came to 15 bases. The CDR3 spells CASPGTVGNEQFF. CDR3 nucleotides: TGCGCCAGCCCCGGAACAGTGGGGAATGAGCAGTTCTTC.

Regarding this clonotype: A much larger clonotype is one base distant, so this may be a read error. The rearrangement joins TRBV7-9 to TRBJ1-3; 7 bases match TRBD1. CDR3 length: 16 amino acids. Looked up from germline, CDR1 is SEHNR and CDR2 is FQNEAQ (reference sequence). CDR3: CASSSLHTGAGNTTYF. DNA for the CDR3: TGTGCCAGCAGCTCACTACACACAGGGGCTGGAAACACCACATATTTT.

V is TRBV6-4 and J is TRBJ2-3; possibly TRBD2 for D (5 bases). Germline V gene lookup returns CDR1 MRHNA and CDR2 SNTAGT. Trimming took 3 bases from V and 6 from J, leaving 10 bases between them. This CDR3 is 13 amino acids long. The CDR3 loop reads CASSERPGDTQYF. Written as DNA, the CDR3 is TGTGCCAGCAGTGAAAGACCGGGGGATACGCAGTATTTT.

This clonotype was detected a few times. The rearrangement uses TRBV10-3 and TRBJ2-7, with 8 bases fitting TRBD2. CDR1 ENHRY and CDR2 SYGVKD come from the germline V gene. The J segment lost 2 bases and the V segment lost 6 bases, leaving 6 bases of the junction unmatched. This CDR3 contains 14 residues. The CDR3 DNA sequence: TGTGCCATCAGGGGGACTAGAGGTCCCTACGAGCAGTACTTC. Amino acids: CAIRGTRGPYEQYF.

In its sample, this clonotype was seen many times. The V call is TRBV27, the J call TRBJ2-7; 11 bases map to TRBD2. Germline-derived CDR1 and CDR2 are MNHEY and SMNVEV (reference sequence). CDR3 size: 15 residues. J lost 3 bases, V lost 6 bases, and 7 bases had no gene match. This CDR3 is CASSTSGTSGYEQYF. CDR3 in DNA: TGTGCCAGCAGCACCTCCGGGACTAGCGGCTACGAGCAGTACTTC.

This clonotype has a count of ten or more. The rearrangement links TRBV20-1 to TRBJ1-1; no firm D call. Trimming shortened V by 3 bases and J by 8 bases, and 16 bases separated the two germline ends. Germline V gives CDR1 DFQATT, CDR2 SNEGSKA (reference sequence). This CDR3 is built from 13 residues. CDR3 sequence reads: CSASTLRPTEAFF. As DNA, the CDR3 is TGCAGTGCTAGCACCCTCCGACCGACAGAAGCTTTCTTT.

This clonotype appeared many times. This chain links TRBV20-1 with TRBJ2-5, with TRBD2 as a possible D gene (6 bases). There are 13 residues in the CDR3. V was clipped by 1 base and J by 6 bases, with 12 bases between them. In germline, CDR1 is DFQATT, CDR2 SNEGSKA (reference sequence). The CDR3 DNA reads TGCAGTGCTAGAGGAGGAGGGGCGAAGACCCAGTACTTC. This translates into CSARGGGAKTQYF.

The chain carries TRBV20-1 and TRBJ2-7; TRBD2 matches 12 bases. V trimming: 3 bases; J trimming: 3 bases; junction bases outside the gene matches: 6. Germline V gene data show CDR1 as DFQATT and CDR2 as SNEGSKA (reference sequence). The CDR3 consists of 15 residues. The CDR3, as DNA: TGCAGTGCTAGGAGCCTAGCGGGAGGGGTCTACGAGCAGTACTTC. It codes for CSARSLAGGVYEQYF.

This clonotype showed up just a few times. V is TRBV7-9 and J is TRBJ2-7, with D maybe TRBD1 (5 bases). Trimming cost V 5 bases and J 3 bases, with 20 bases left between them. Germline CDR1 SEHNR, CDR2 FQNEAQ (reference sequence). The CDR3 sequence is 16 residues long. CDR3 nucleotide sequence: TGTGCCAGCAGCCCGACATCCGGACACTCGTACTACGAGCAGTACTTC. Translating it yields CASSPTSGHSYYEQYF.

Details on this clonotype: Sequence at one end of the junction differs from germline and may be a read error. V usage is TRBV7-9 and J usage is TRBJ1-4; D unresolved. Germline V gives CDR1 SEHNR, CDR2 FQNEAQ (reference sequence). The length of the CDR3 is 11 residues. This chain's CDR3 is CASSLNGKLFF. The CDR3 DNA is TGTGCCAGCAGCTTAAATGGAAAACTGTTTTTT.

The genes are TRBV19 and TRBJ1-5, with D maybe TRBD1 (6 bases). The V and J ends lost 4 bases and 9 bases respectively, with 13 bases between them. The V gene's germline CDR1 is LNHDA and CDR2 SQIVND (reference sequence). The CDR3 loop spans 13 amino acids. The CDR3 is CASSTIQGRPQHF. The CDR3 region has the DNA TGTGCCAGTAGTACCATACAGGGCCGGCCCCAGCATTTT.

This clonotype was counted ten times or more. The rearrangement uses TRBV20-1 and TRBJ2-5; TRBD1 might be the D (7 bases). The germline V gene has CDR1 DFQATT and CDR2 SNEGSKA (reference sequence). The CDR3 sequence is 18 residues long. V lost 4 bases, J lost 1 base, and 25 bases lay in between. CDR3 in DNA: TGCAGTGCTAACGGAGGGAAACTCCGGGACAGCTCCCAAGAGACCCAGTACTTC. Amino acids: CSANGGKLRDSSQETQYF.

The chain has TRBV9 and TRBJ2-7; 8 bases agree with TRBD1. V lost 4 bases, J lost 5 bases, and 8 bases stayed unmatched. Looked up from germline, CDR1 is SGDLS and CDR2 is YYNGEE. The CDR3 runs to 14 residues. In DNA form, the CDR3 reads TGTGCCAGCAGCCTCACCCAGACAGGGGACGAGCAGTACTTC. This encodes CASSLTQTGDEQYF.

This clonotype was counted ten times or more. The genes are TRBV3-1 and TRBJ1-4; no clear D gene. This CDR3 spans 14 amino acids. CDR1 is LGHDT, CDR2 YNNKEL, per germline (reference sequence). The V end lost 2 bases, the J end lost 5 bases, and 9 bases lay between the germline ends. CDR3 in amino acids: CASSQFGGNEKLFF. DNA of the CDR3: TGTGCCAGCAGCCAATTCGGAGGGAATGAAAAACTGTTTTTT.

There are many counts of this clonotype. The gene calls are TRBV2 and TRBJ2-5; weak D call: TRBD2 (6 bases). Deletions cut 5 bases from V and 2 bases from J, with 18 bases between. Germline-derived CDR1 and CDR2 are SNHLY and FYNNEI. The CDR3 sequence is 16 residues long. This chain's CDR3 is CASSSIGGRAQETQYF. DNA for the CDR3: TGTGCCAGCAGTTCCATTGGAGGGCGGGCGCAAGAGACCCAGTACTTC.

The genes are TRBV11-2 and TRBJ2-1, with 7 bases that match TRBD2. CDR1 and CDR2 from the germline V gene are SGHAT and FQNNGV. CDR3 size: 18 residues. J gave up 1 base and V 4 bases, and 13 bases lay outside the gene matches. The CDR3 region has the DNA TGTGCCAGCAGCTCCCCACAAGGCGCGCGGGGGTCCTACAATGAGCAGTTCTTC. Protein: CASSSPQGARGSYNEQFF. The full variable domain, in which reference TRBV11-2 and TRBJ2-1 provide the parts outside the CDR3, is EAGVAQSPRYKIIEKRQSVAFWCNPISGHATLYWYQQILGQGPKLLIQFQNNGVVDDSQLPKDRFSAERLKGVDSTLKIQPAKLEDSAVYLCASSSPQGARGSYNEQFFGPGTRLTVL.